This T cell receptor (beta chain) was captured in a study of T cell responses to AZD1222 COVID-19 vaccine. TCRdb's copy holds only in-frame clones and misses some; the assay was immunoSEQ multiplex PCR. The top ten hold approximately 8% of the sample, which has more than 100,000 clones, 92% seen once. The length of the CDR3 is 14 residues. Trimming left V 3 bases short and J 3 bases short, with 10 bases between. Germline V lookup: CDR1 KGHDR, CDR2 SFDVKD. This clone was found once. Second-dose timings of about 4 or about 12 weeks were pooled. The chain couples TRBV24-1 to TRBJ1-2; D may be TRBD1 (6 bases). This sequence originates from an adult who received the AZD1222 COVID-19 vaccine. The specimen comprised peripheral blood, sampled 28 days after the second AZD1222 dose. The CDR3 is CATSDPGHDYGYTF. The DNA of the CDR3 is TGTGCCACCAGTGATCCGGGACACGACTATGGCTACACCTTC.